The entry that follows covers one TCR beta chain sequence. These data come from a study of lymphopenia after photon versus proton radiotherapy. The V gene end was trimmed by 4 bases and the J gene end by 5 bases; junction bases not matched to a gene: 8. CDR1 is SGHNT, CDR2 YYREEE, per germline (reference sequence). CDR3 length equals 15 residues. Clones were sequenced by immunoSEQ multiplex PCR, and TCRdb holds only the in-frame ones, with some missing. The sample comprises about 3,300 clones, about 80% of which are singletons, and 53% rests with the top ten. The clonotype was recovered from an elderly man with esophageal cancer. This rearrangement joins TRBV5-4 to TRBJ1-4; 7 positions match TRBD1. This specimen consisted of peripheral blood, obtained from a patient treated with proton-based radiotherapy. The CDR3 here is CASSHSGQVNEKLFF. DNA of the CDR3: TGTGCCAGCAGCCATAGTGGACAGGTGAATGAAAAACTGTTTTTT.